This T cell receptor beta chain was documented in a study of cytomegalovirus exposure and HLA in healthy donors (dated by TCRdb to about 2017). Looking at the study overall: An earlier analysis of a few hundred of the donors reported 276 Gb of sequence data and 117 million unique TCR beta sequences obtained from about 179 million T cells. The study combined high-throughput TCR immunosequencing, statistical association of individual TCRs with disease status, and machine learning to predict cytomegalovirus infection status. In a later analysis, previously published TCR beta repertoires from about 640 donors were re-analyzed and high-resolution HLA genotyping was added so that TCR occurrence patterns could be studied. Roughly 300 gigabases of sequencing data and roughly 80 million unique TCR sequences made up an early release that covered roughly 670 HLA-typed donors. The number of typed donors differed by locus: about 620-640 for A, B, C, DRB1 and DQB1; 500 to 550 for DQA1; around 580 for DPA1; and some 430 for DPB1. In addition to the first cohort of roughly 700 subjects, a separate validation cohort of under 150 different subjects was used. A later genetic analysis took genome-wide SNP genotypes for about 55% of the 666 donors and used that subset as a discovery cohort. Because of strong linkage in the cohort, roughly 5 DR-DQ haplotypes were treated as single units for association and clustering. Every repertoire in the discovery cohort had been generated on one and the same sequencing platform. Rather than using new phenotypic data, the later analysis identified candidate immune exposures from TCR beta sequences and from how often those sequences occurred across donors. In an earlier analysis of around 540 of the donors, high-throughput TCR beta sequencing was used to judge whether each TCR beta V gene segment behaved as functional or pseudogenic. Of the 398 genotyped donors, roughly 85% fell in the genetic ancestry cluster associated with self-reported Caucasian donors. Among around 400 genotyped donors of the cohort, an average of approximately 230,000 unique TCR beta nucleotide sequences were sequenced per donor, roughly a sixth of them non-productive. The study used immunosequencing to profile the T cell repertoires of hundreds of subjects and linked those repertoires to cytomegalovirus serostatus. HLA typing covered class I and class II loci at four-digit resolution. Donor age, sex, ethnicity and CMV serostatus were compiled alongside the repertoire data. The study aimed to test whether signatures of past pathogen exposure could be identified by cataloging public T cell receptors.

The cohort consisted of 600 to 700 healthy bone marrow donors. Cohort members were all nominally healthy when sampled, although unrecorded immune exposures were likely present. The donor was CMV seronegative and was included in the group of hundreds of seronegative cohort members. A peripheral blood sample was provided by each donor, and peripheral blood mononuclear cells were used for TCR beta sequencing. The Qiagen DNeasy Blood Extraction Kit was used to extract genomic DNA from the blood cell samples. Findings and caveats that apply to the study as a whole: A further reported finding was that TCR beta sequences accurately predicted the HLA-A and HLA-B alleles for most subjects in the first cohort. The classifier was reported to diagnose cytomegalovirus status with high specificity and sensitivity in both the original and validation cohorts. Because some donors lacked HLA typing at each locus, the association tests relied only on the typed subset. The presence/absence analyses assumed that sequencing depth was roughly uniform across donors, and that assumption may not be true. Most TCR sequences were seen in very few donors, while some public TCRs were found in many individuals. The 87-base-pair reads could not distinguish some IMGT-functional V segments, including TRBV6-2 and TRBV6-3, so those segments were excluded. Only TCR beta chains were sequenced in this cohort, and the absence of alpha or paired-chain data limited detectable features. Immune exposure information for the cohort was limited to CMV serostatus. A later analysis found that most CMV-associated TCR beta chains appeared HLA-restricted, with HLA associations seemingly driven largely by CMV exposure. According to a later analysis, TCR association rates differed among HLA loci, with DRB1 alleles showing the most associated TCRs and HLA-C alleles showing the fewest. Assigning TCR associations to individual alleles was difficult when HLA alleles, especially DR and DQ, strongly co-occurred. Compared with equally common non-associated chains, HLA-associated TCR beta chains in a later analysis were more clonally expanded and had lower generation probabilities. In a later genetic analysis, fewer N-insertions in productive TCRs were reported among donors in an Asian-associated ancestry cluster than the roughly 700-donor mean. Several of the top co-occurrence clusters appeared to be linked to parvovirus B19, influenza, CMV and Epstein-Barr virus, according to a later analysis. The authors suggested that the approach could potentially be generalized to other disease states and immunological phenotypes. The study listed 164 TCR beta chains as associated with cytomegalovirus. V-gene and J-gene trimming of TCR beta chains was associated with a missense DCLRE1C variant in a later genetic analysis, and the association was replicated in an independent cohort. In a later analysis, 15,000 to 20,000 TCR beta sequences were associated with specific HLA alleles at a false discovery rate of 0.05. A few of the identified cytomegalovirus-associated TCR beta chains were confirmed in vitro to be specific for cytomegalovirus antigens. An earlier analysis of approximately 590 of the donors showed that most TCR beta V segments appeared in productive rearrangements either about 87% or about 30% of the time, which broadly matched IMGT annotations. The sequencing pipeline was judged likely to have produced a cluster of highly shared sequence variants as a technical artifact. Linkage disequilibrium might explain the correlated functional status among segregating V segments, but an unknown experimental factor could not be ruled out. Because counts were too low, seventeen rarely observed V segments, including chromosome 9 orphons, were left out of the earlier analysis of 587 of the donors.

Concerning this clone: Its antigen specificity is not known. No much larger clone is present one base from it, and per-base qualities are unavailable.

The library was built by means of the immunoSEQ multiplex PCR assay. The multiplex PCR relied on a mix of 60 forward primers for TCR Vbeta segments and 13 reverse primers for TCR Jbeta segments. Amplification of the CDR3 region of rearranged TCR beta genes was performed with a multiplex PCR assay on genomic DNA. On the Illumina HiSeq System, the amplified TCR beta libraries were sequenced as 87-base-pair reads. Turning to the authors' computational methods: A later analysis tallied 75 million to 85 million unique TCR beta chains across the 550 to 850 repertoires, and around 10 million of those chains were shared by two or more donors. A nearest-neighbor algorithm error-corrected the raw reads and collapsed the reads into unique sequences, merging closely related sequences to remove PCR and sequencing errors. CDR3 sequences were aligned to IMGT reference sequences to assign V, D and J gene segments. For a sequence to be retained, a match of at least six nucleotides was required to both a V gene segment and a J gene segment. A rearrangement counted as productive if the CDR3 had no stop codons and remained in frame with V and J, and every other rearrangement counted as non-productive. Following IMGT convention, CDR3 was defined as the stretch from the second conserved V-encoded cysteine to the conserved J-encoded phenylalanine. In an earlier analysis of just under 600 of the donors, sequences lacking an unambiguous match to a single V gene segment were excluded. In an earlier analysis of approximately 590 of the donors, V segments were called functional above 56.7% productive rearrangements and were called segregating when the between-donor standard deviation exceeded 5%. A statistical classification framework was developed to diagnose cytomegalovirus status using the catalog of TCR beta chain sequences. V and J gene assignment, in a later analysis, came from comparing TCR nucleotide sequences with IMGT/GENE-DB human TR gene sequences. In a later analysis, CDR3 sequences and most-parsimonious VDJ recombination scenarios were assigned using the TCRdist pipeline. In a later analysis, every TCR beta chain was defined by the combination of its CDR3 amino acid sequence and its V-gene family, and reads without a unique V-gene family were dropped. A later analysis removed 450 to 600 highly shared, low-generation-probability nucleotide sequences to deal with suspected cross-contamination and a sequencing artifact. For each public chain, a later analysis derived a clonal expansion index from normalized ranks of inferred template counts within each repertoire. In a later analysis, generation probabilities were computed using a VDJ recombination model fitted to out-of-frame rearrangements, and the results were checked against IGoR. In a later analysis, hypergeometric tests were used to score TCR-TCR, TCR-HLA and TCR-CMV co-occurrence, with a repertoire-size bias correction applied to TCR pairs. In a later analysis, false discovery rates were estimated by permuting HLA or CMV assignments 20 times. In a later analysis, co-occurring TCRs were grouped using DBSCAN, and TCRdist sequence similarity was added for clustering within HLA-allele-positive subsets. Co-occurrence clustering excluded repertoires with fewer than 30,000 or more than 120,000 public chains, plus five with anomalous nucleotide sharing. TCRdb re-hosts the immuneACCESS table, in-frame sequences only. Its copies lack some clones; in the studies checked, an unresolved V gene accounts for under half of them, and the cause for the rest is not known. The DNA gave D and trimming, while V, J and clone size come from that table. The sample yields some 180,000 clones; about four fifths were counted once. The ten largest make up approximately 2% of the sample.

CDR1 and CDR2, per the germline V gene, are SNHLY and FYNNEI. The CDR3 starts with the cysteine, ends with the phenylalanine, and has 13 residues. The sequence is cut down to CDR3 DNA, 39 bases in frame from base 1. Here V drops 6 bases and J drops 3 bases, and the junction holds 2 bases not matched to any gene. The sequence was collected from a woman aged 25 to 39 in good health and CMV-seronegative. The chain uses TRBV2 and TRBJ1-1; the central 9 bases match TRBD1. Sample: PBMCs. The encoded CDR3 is CASSGDRDTEAFF. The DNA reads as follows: TGTGCCAGCAGCGGGGACAGGGACACTGAAGCTTTCTTT.